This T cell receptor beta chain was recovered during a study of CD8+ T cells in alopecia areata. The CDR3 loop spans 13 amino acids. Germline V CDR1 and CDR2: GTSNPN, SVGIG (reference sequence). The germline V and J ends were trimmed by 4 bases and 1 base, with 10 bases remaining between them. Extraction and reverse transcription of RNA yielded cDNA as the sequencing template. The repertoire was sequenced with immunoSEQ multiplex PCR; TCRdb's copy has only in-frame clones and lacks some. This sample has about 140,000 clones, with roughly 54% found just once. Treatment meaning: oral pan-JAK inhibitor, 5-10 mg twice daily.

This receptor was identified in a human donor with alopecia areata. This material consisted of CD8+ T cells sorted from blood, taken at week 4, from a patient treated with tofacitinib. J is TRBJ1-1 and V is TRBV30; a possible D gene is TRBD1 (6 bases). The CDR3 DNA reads TGTGCCTGGAACGTAGGGGGGAACACTGAAGCTTTCTTT. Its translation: CAWNVGGNTEAFF.